Presented here are 30 T cell receptor beta chains from one specimen sequenced in a study of T cell changes during pregnancy in multiple sclerosis. Produced via immunoSEQ multiplex PCR; TCRdb's table is partial and in-frame only. The table includes 25,000 to 30,000 clones, roughly 92% detected once. The sequenced sample was CD8+ T cells from peripheral blood mononuclear cells, obtained before pregnancy. The receptors here all came from a female donor with multiple sclerosis, enrolled in a pregnancy study.

The V and J genes are TRBV2 and TRBJ1-2; D remains unclear. The germline gives CDR1 SNHLY, CDR2 FYNNEI. The CDR3 is made up of 11 amino acids. V shed 3 bases and J shed 6 bases, with 5 bases lying between them. CDR3 DNA: TGTGCCAGCAGTGATATTAATGGCTACACCTTC. It is translated as CASSDINGYTF.

This clone was observed a single time. The chain is built from TRBV9 and TRBJ2-2; possibly TRBD1 for D (9 bases). This CDR3 comprises 18 residues. Trimming cost V 4 bases and J 3 bases, with 22 bases left between them. Germline V CDR1 and CDR2: SGDLS, YYNGEE. CDR3 DNA: TGTGCCAGCAGCCTCCCTCCGGGGGGGACAGGGTACACCGGGGAGCTGTTTTTT. Protein sequence: CASSLPPGGTGYTGELFF. Together with reference TRBV9 and TRBJ2-2, the CDR3 gives the full variable domain: DSGVTQTPKHLITATGQRVTLRCSPRSGDLSVYWYQQSLDQGLQFLIQYYNGEERAKGNILERFSAQQFPDLHSELNLSSLELGDSALYFCASSLPPGGTGYTGELFFGEGSRLTVL.

The chain uses TRBV29-1 and TRBJ2-2; D is unclear. Trimming removed 8 bases from V and 6 bases from J, with 10 bases in between. This CDR3 comprises 11 residues. CDR1 is SQVTM, CDR2 ANQGSEA, per germline. Written as DNA, the CDR3 is TGCAGCTTCCGTGTCGCCGGGGAGCTGTTTTTT. The encoded protein is CSFRVAGELFF.

The chain links TRBV7-2 to TRBJ1-5, with 7 bases matching TRBD1. The CDR3 spans 16 residues. CDR1 SGHTA and CDR2 FQGNSA come from the germline V gene. The V and J ends lost 2 bases and 7 bases, in that order; junction bases with no gene match: 11. CDR3 in amino acids: CASSLMGLPGGQPQHF. The CDR3 DNA reads TGTGCCAGCAGCTTAATGGGACTCCCAGGGGGGCAGCCCCAGCATTTT.

This chain joins TRBV11-3 and TRBJ2-7, with 7 nucleotides matching TRBD1. This CDR3 has 16 residues. With V trimmed by 4 bases and J by 2 bases, 11 bases remained unmatched. Germline V gene data show CDR1 as SGHNT and CDR2 as YENEEA. Here the CDR3 DNA reads TGTGCCAGCAGCTCCTACGCCGGGACAGAACCCTACGAGCAGTACTTC. Protein product: CASSSYAGTEPYEQYF.

This clone has more than one count but fewer than ten. The gene calls are TRBV19 and TRBJ1-1; D is perhaps TRBD1 (6 bases). The V end was cut by 7 bases, the J end by 1 base, with 13 bases between. CDR3 length: 14 residues. Per the germline V gene, CDR1 is LNHDA and CDR2 is SQIVND (reference sequence). The CDR3 sequence is CASNPEGENTEAFF. CDR3 bases: TGTGCCAGTAATCCCGAGGGGGAGAACACTGAAGCTTTCTTT.

Turning to this clone: The same CDR3 is also encoded by other DNA sequences in this sample. The gene calls are TRBV6-1 and TRBJ2-7, with D perhaps matching TRBD1 (5 bases). Germline V gene lookup returns CDR1 MNHNS and CDR2 SASEGT. V was pared by 2 bases and J by 0 bases, with 14 bases between. This CDR3 is 16 amino acids long. The CDR3 DNA reads as TGTGCCAGCAGTGAAAGGCAGGGAAGTTCCTCCTACGAGCAGTACTTC. Amino acid sequence: CASSERQGSSSYEQYF.

The chain has TRBV29-1 and TRBJ1-2; TRBD1 aligns across 10 bases. V lost 2 bases to trimming and J lost 4 bases; unmatched junction nucleotides: 10. From germline, CDR1 is SQVTM and CDR2 ANQGSEA. There are 16 residues in the CDR3. The CDR3 loop is CSVELRADRGSYGYTF. CDR3 DNA sequence: TGCAGCGTTGAACTCCGGGCGGACAGGGGGTCCTATGGCTACACCTTC.

CDR3 coding DNA: TGTGCCAGCACCCCGAGCCGGGAGTACACTGAAGCTTTCTTT. It specifies CASTPSREYTEAFF. The chain uses TRBV27 and TRBJ1-1, with no clear D. CDR1 is MNHEY, CDR2 SMNVEV, per germline (reference sequence). The CDR3 covers 14 residues. V was shortened by 7 bases and J by 3 bases, with 15 bases between the two germline ends.

The CDR3 coding sequence is TGTGCCAGTGCCTTAGACAGCTCCTATAATTCACCCCTCCACTTT. This gives the protein CASALDSSYNSPLHF. The chain combines TRBV7-9 with TRBJ1-6; tentatively, D is TRBD1 (5 bases). V lost 9 bases and J lost 0, with 12 bases in between. This CDR3 is 15 amino acids long. Germline V gives CDR1 SEHNR, CDR2 FQNEAQ (reference sequence).

The chain couples TRBV27 to TRBJ2-7; 8 nucleotides align to TRBD2. The CDR3 extends over 14 amino acids. Germline V CDR1 and CDR2: MNHEY, SMNVEV (reference sequence). Losses at the gene ends were 3 bases for V and 7 bases for J; bases not matched to a gene: 8. CDR3 loop: CASSLRGAPKEQYF. Written as DNA, the CDR3 is TGTGCCAGCAGTTTGCGGGGGGCTCCGAAAGAGCAGTACTTC.

The CDR3 region is CASGAPNRGDGANVLTF. The CDR3 DNA reads TGTGCCAGCGGGGCCCCTAACAGGGGAGACGGGGCCAACGTCCTGACTTTC. The chain employs TRBV2 and TRBJ2-6; 7 bases are shared with TRBD1. Germline assignment: CDR1 SNHLY and CDR2 FYNNEI. V shed 8 bases, J shed 4 bases, and the junction held 14 bases outside the gene matches. The CDR3 has 17 amino acids.

The chain couples TRBV27 to TRBJ2-7, with 11 bases identical to TRBD2. Trimming took 4 bases from V and 2 from J; bases not matched to a gene: 4. Germline assignment: CDR1 MNHEY and CDR2 SMNVEV (reference sequence). This CDR3 is built from 15 residues. CDR3 amino acids: CASSSMTSGTYEQYF. CDR3 DNA: TGTGCCAGCAGTTCTATGACTAGCGGGACCTACGAGCAGTACTTC.

The chain recombines TRBV7-3 with TRBJ1-1; D possibly corresponds to TRBD1 (5 bases). Germline V gene sequence: CDR1 SGHTA, CDR2 FQGTGA. Trimming shortened V by 2 bases and J by 5 bases, and 9 bases separated the two germline ends. The CDR3 extends over 13 amino acids. CDR3 sequence (DNA): TGTGCCAGCAGCTTAGGGGGGGGAACTGAAGCTTTCTTT. It specifies CASSLGGGTEAFF.

The chain couples TRBV7-9 to TRBJ1-1, with D perhaps TRBD1 (5 bases). The length of the CDR3 is 14 residues. The V end lost 0 bases, the J end lost 10 bases, and 15 bases lay between the germline ends. Germline-derived CDR1 and CDR2 are SEHNR and FQNEAQ (reference sequence). The CDR3 bases are TGTGCCAGCAGCTTAGCACAGGCCTCGGGTGGAGCTTTCTTT. It yields the protein CASSLAQASGGAFF.

The genes are TRBV2 and TRBJ1-1, with D perhaps TRBD1 (5 bases). Germline CDR1 and CDR2: SNHLY and FYNNEI. The length of the CDR3 is 17 residues. V lost 5 bases and J 5 bases, leaving 24 bases between the germline ends. The CDR3 region has the DNA TGTGCCAGCAGTTTGTCGTCCGAGTACGGGGGGAGGACTGAAGCTTTCTTT. Residues: CASSLSSEYGGRTEAFF.

CDR3 in amino acids: CASSYRAEGGNYGYTF. CDR3 sequence (DNA): TGTGCCAGCAGCTACCGGGCCGAAGGGGGCAACTATGGCTACACCTTC. The genes are TRBV7-2 and TRBJ1-2, with TRBD1 matching over 7 bases. The germline CDR1 and CDR2 sequences are SGHTA and FQGNSA. The CDR3 sequence is 16 residues long. With V trimmed by 4 bases and J by 2 bases, 10 bases remained unmatched.

This chain links TRBV4-1 with TRBJ2-1; 7 positions match TRBD2. The CDR3 extends over 13 amino acids. CDR1 is MGHRA, CDR2 YSYEKL, per germline. V was clipped by 8 bases and J by 8 bases; unmatched bases: 9. In DNA, the CDR3 is TGCGCCAGCCGCGGGGGAGGTGGCGATGAGCAGTTCTTC. Its protein is CASRGGGGDEQFF.

The chain uses TRBV5-1 and TRBJ1-1, with D possibly being TRBD1 (6 bases). CDR1 is SGHRS, CDR2 YFSETQ, per germline. The ends were cut back, 7 bases at V and 0 bases at J, with 10 bases in the middle. This CDR3 spans 13 amino acids. This CDR3 is CASRGAVNTEAFF. DNA of the CDR3: TGCGCCAGCCGGGGGGCAGTGAACACTGAAGCTTTCTTT. The full variable domain, in which reference TRBV5-1 and TRBJ1-1 provide the parts outside the CDR3, is KAGVTQTPRYLIKTRGQQVTLSCSPISGHRSVSWYQQTPGQGLQFLFEYFSETQRNKGNFPGRFSGRQFSNSRSEMNVSTLELGDSALYLCASRGAVNTEAFFGQGTRLTVV.

The chain's CDR3 is CASGPSVQSNQPQHF. The CDR3 DNA reads TGTGCCAGCGGTCCGTCGGTTCAAAGCAATCAGCCCCAGCATTTT. The chain couples TRBV7-2 to TRBJ1-5; no firm D call. The CDR3 sequence is 15 residues long. The ends were cut back, 8 bases at V and 1 base at J, with 15 bases in the middle. CDR1 and CDR2 from the germline V gene are SGHTA and FQGNSA.

The genes are TRBV27 and TRBJ2-5, with D maybe TRBD2 (5 bases). This CDR3 is 13 amino acids long. V was clipped by 6 bases and J by 0 bases, with 8 bases between them. Germline V lookup: CDR1 MNHEY, CDR2 SMNVEV (reference sequence). The CDR3 sequence: CASSPGYQETQYF. CDR3 DNA sequence: TGTGCCAGCAGCCCGGGGTACCAAGAGACCCAGTACTTC.

The chain has TRBV4-1 and TRBJ2-7, with TRBD1 identical over 7 bases. The germline CDR1 and CDR2 sequences are MGHRA and YSYEKL. The J segment lost 2 bases and the V segment lost 4 bases, leaving 14 bases of the junction unmatched. The CDR3 extends over 17 amino acids. CDR3 amino acids: CASSRPRGSGQPYEQYF. For the CDR3, the DNA is TGCGCCAGCAGCCGACCCAGAGGATCGGGACAGCCCTACGAGCAGTACTTC.

V and J are TRBV4-1 and TRBJ2-7; D may be TRBD1 (5 bases). Trimming took 4 bases from V and 1 from J, leaving 26 bases between them. From germline, CDR1 is MGHRA and CDR2 YSYEKL. The CDR3 extends over 19 amino acids. The CDR3 nucleotides read TGCGCCAGCAGCCCGAAACCGGAACAGGTTTTTCAAGGGTCCTACGAGCAGTACTTC. Amino acid sequence: CASSPKPEQVFQGSYEQYF.

This sequence joins TRBV4-1 and TRBJ1-2; 9 nucleotides line up with TRBD1. The J segment lost 8 bases and the V segment lost 2 bases, leaving 9 bases of the junction unmatched. Germline-derived CDR1 and CDR2 are MGHRA and YSYEKL. This CDR3 is 15 amino acids long. In DNA form, the CDR3 reads TGCGCCAGCAGCCAACCCGGGGACAGGGCTGACGGCTACACCTTC. This gives the protein CASSQPGDRADGYTF.

This clone has a single count. The CDR3 DNA reads as TGTGCCAGCAGCTTGCTCCCCTCGTCCGGGGAGCTGTTTTTT. This translates into CASSLLPSSGELFF. The rearrangement joins TRBV5-4 to TRBJ2-2; D gene ambiguous. The CDR3 sequence is 14 residues long. Trimming cost V 1 base and J 6 bases, with 10 bases left between them. The germline gives CDR1 SGHNT, CDR2 YYREEE (reference sequence). The variable domain in full, with the rest retrieved from reference TRBV5-4 and TRBJ2-2, is ETGVTQSPTHLIKTRGQQVTLRCSSQSGHNTVSWYQQALGQGPQFIFQYYREEENGRGNFPPRFSGLQFPNYSSELNVNALELDDSALYLCASSLLPSSGELFFGEGSRLTVL.

In this sample, this clone turned up once. The chain joins TRBV6-4 to TRBJ2-1; D is undetermined. V lost 4 bases to trimming and J lost 0 bases, with 10 bases between them. Looked up from germline, CDR1 is MRHNA and CDR2 is SNTAGT. The CDR3 contains 15 residues. The CDR3 nucleotides read TGTGCCAGCAGTGTAGACAAGCTCTCCTACAATGAGCAGTTCTTC. Encoded protein: CASSVDKLSYNEQFF.

This rearrangement joins TRBV7-6 to TRBJ2-7; 8 nucleotides align to TRBD1. The CDR3 spans 11 residues. Trimming at V came to 9 bases and at J to 10 bases, leaving 8 bases not matched to a gene. CDR1 and CDR2 from the germline V gene are SGHVS and FNYEAQ. CDR3 protein: CASGTGGVQYF. The CDR3 DNA is TGTGCCAGTGGGACAGGAGGAGTTCAGTACTTC. The full variable domain, rest sourced from reference TRBV7-6 and TRBJ2-7, is GAGVSQSPRYKVTKRGQDVALRCDPISGHVSLYWYRQALGQGPEFLTYFNYEAQQDKSGLPNDRFSAERPEGSISTLTIQRTEQRDSAMYRCASGTGGVQYFGPGTRLTVT.

This chain links TRBV5-5 with TRBJ2-7; D unresolved. V was cut by 1 base and J by 2 bases, with 7 bases left in between. Germline CDR1 reads SGHKS; CDR2 reads YYEKEE (reference sequence). The CDR3 is 13 amino acids. The CDR3 bases are TGTGCCAGCAGCTTGAGCCAACCCTACGAGCAGTACTTC. It yields the protein CASSLSQPYEQYF.

J is TRBJ2-7 and V is TRBV7-9; D is possibly TRBD1 (6 bases). The CDR3 consists of 14 residues. Trimming left V 1 base short and J 6 bases short, with 13 bases between. Germline V gene data show CDR1 as SEHNR and CDR2 as FQNEAQ (reference sequence). The CDR3 loop is CASSLVLGDTEQYF. CDR3 DNA: TGTGCCAGCAGCTTAGTATTGGGGGACACCGAGCAGTACTTC.

The chain recombines TRBV16 with TRBJ1-5; the D gene is possibly TRBD1 (6 bases). CDR3 length: 20 residues. CDR1 is KGHSY and CDR2 is FQNENV in the germline V gene. V was clipped by 1 base and J by 7 bases, with 29 bases between them. DNA of the CDR3: TGTGCCAGCAGCCAATTGGGGACACGGGACCAGCGAGGGGCTAGGCAGCCCCAGCATTTT. This sequence encodes CASSQLGTRDQRGARQPQHF.